A single sample is the source of the 30 T cell receptor beta chains below, sequenced in a study of cytomegalovirus exposure and HLA in healthy donors. Primers: 60 Vbeta forward and 13 Jbeta reverse. Produced via immunoSEQ multiplex PCR; TCRdb's table is partial and in-frame only. The data hold around 210,000 clones, with around four fifths observed a single time. The sequencing input was PBMCs. The source is a boy aged 5-17 years in good health and CMV-seronegative.

The CDR3 loop is CASSPAAGGFTDTQYF. The CDR3, as DNA: TGTGCCAGCAGTCCCGCCGCGGGGGGGTTTACAGATACGCAGTATTTT. V gene TRBV4-2 combines with J gene TRBJ2-3, with 9 bases fitting TRBD2. The CDR3 is 16 amino acids. The germline gives CDR1 LGHNA, CDR2 YNFKEQ. The J segment lost 3 bases and the V segment lost 6 bases, leaving 10 bases of the junction unmatched.

A word on this clone: The junction differs from germline at one of its ends, possibly a read error. The chain joins TRBV6-5 to TRBJ2-7, with D hard to call. CDR1 and CDR2 from the germline V gene are MNHEY and SVGAGI. The CDR3 spans 15 residues. The CDR3 spells CASSHSPRQALRQYF. The DNA of the CDR3 is TGTGCCAGCAGTCACTCCCCGCGTCAGGCTCTCAGGCAGTACTTC.

The rearrangement joins TRBV5-4 to TRBJ1-2; 7 bases match TRBD1. The CDR3 has 13 residues. Germline V gives CDR1 SGHNT, CDR2 YYREEE (reference sequence). V was pared by 4 bases and J by 6 bases, with 6 bases of the junction left unmatched. CDR3 bases: TGTGCCAGCAGCGCCGGGACAGCGAATGGCTACACCTTC. Amino acids: CASSAGTANGYTF.

CDR3 nucleotides: TGTGCCAGCAGCTTAGAGTTCTTGAGGGTAAACACTGAAGCTTTCTTT. Encoded protein: CASSLEFLRVNTEAFF. The chain uses TRBV11-2 and TRBJ1-1, with D hard to call. Germline CDR1 is SGHAT and CDR2 is FQNNGV. V lost 0 bases and J lost 2, with 13 bases in between. The CDR3 runs to 16 residues.

A remark on this clone: One end of the junction does not line up with germline, which may come from a read error. The chain is built from TRBV2 and TRBJ2-1, with D possibly TRBD2 on 5 matching bases. This CDR3 contains 11 residues. Germline lookup yields CDR1 SNHLY and CDR2 FYNNEI. The CDR3 sequence is CASSEALFGIF. The CDR3 DNA reads TGTGCCAGCAGTGAAGCCCTTTTCGGGATCTTC.

The CDR3 coding sequence is TGTGCCACCAGCATTGACTCTAGCACAGATACGCAGTATTTT. It is translated as CATSIDSSTDTQYF. The V and J genes are TRBV15 and TRBJ2-3; D not certain. CDR1 LNHNV and CDR2 YYDKDF come from the germline V gene (reference sequence). V was clipped by 4 bases and J by 0 bases, with 8 bases between them. The length of the CDR3 is 14 residues.

This chain links TRBV7-8 with TRBJ2-6, with D possibly TRBD1 on 6 matching bases. Per germline, CDR1 SGHVS and CDR2 FQNEAQ. The V and J ends lost 0 bases and 4 bases respectively, with 19 bases between them. The CDR3 loop spans 19 amino acids. The CDR3: CASSLAWRQVLPGANVLTF. CDR3 nucleotides: TGTGCCAGCAGCTTAGCGTGGAGACAGGTCCTCCCGGGGGCCAACGTCCTGACTTTC.

The J gene is TRBJ1-5, the V gene TRBV19, with TRBD1 matching 7 bases. The germline gives CDR1 LNHDA, CDR2 SQIVND (reference sequence). This CDR3 has 16 residues. The V segment lost 3 bases and the J segment 5 bases; nucleotides outside the gene matches: 10. DNA for the CDR3: TGTGCCAGTAGTATCCTCGACAGGGACTTTTATCAGCCCCAGCATTTT. Amino acids: CASSILDRDFYQPQHF.

J is TRBJ1-1 and V is TRBV7-6, with D possibly TRBD1 on 5 matching bases. V dropped 4 bases and J dropped 4 bases, with 16 bases sitting between them. The CDR3 length is 15 residues. Germline-derived CDR1 and CDR2 are SGHVS and FNYEAQ. In DNA form, the CDR3 reads TGTGCCAGCAGCTCGGGGGGAGGCGCCTCCACTGAAGCTTTCTTT. It specifies CASSSGGGASTEAFF.

The V gene is TRBV10-1, the J gene TRBJ1-1; D not certain. Germline V gene lookup returns CDR1 WNHNN and CDR2 SYGVQD (reference sequence). V gave up 1 base and J gave up 0 bases, with 6 bases separating them. This CDR3 comprises 14 residues. The CDR3 sequence: CASSEFRMNTEAFF. Here the CDR3 DNA reads TGCGCCAGCAGTGAGTTCAGAATGAACACTGAAGCTTTCTTT.

The chain employs TRBV7-9 and TRBJ2-5; D ambiguous. The CDR3 has 15 amino acids. V dropped 0 bases and J dropped 4 bases, with 12 bases sitting between them. In germline, CDR1 is SEHNR, CDR2 FQNEAQ (reference sequence). DNA of the CDR3: TGTGCCAGCAGCTTAGCGCGCAGGCTCGGAGAGACCCAGTACTTC. This translates into CASSLARRLGETQYF.

The rearrangement joins TRBV1 to TRBJ2-3; TRBD2, the table's D call, lacks a check against the DNA. TRBV1 is noted as a pseudogene. This CDR3 is 16 amino acids long. In nucleotides, the CDR3 is TGCACCAGCGGCCCCGCCCAAGTAGCGGACACAGATACGCAGTATTTT. Protein product: CTSGPAQVADTDTQYF.

The V call is TRBV7-2, the J call TRBJ2-3, with D unclear. Germline values: CDR1 SGHTA, CDR2 FQGNSA. V dropped 5 bases and J dropped 5 bases, with 11 bases sitting between them. This CDR3 spans 13 amino acids. The CDR3 bases are TGTGCCAGCAGCCCTGACTCGGGAGATACGCAGTATTTT. It is translated as CASSPDSGDTQYF. The whole variable domain, remainder taken from reference TRBV7-2 and TRBJ2-3, is GAGVSQSPSNKVTEKGKDVELRCDPISGHTALYWYRQSLGQGLEFLIYFQGNSAPDKSGLPSDRFSAERTGGSVSTLTIQRTQQEDSAVYLCASSPDSGDTQYFGPGTRLTVL.

This clone has a single count. This chain joins TRBV13 and TRBJ2-7, with D perhaps matching TRBD2 (6 bases). Germline V gene lookup returns CDR1 PRHDT and CDR2 FYEKMQ (reference sequence). The CDR3 loop spans 13 amino acids. Between the trimmed V and J ends, which lost 3 bases and 7 bases, there was a span of 13 bases. The CDR3, as DNA: TGTGCCAGCAGCTTGGGAGCGGGTCGGGAGCAGTACTTC. Its protein is CASSLGAGREQYF.

This clone was found a few times. The rearrangement uses TRBV30 and TRBJ1-5; 7 positions match TRBD1. V was pared by 0 bases and J by 2 bases, with 4 bases of the junction left unmatched. CDR3 length: 15 residues. CDR1 is GTSNPN, CDR2 SVGIG, per germline (reference sequence). The CDR3 loop is CAWSVSGQGNQPQHF. The CDR3 nucleotides are TGTGCCTGGAGTGTGTCAGGACAGGGCAATCAGCCCCAGCATTTT.

The rearrangement links TRBV7-7 to TRBJ2-2; TRBD1 might be the D (6 bases). Germline-derived CDR1 and CDR2 are SSHAT and FNYEAQ (reference sequence). The V end lost 5 bases, the J end lost 8 bases, and 15 bases lay between the germline ends. CDR3 size: 14 residues. DNA for the CDR3: TGTGCCAGCAGCACAACCAGGGGATTGGGGGAGCTGTTTTTT. This gives the protein CASSTTRGLGELFF.

The chain couples TRBV6-1 to TRBJ2-3, with 9 nucleotides matching TRBD1. V was pared by 3 bases and J by 0 bases, with 10 bases of the junction left unmatched. The CDR3 totals 18 residues. CDR1 is MNHNS and CDR2 is SASEGT in the germline V gene. CDR3 in amino acids: CASSEVGTGSFSTDTQYF. For the CDR3, the DNA is TGTGCCAGCAGTGAGGTCGGGACAGGGTCTTTTAGCACAGATACGCAGTATTTT.

The V call is TRBV11-2, the J call TRBJ2-1, with D possibly TRBD1 on 7 matching bases. Trimming removed 0 bases at V and 5 bases at J, with 20 bases between. CDR3 length: 18 amino acids. The germline V gene encodes CDR1 SGHAT and CDR2 FQNNGV. The CDR3 nucleotides are TGTGCCAGCAGCTTAGAGGGGGAGGTGCGGAGGGGGCACAATGAGCAGTTCTTC. Its protein is CASSLEGEVRRGHNEQFF.

In its sample, this clone was seen once. The rearrangement joins TRBV10-1 to TRBJ2-5; 11 nucleotides agree with TRBD2. V lost 3 bases, J lost 1 base, and 7 bases stayed unmatched. Per germline, CDR1 WNHNN and CDR2 SYGVQD (reference sequence). The CDR3 is 17 residues long. The CDR3 nucleotides are TGCGCCAGCAGTGACTCTAGCGGGGGGACGCTCCAAGAGACCCAGTACTTC. Encoded protein: CASSDSSGGTLQETQYF.

The chain is built from TRBV6-1 and TRBJ1-5; 8 bases match TRBD1. This CDR3 comprises 14 residues. Germline V CDR1 and CDR2: MNHNS, SASEGT. Trimming cost V 2 bases and J 7 bases; bases outside gene matches: 4. CDR3 DNA: TGTGCCAGCAGTGAACAGGGGGCAGGACAGCCCCAGCATTTT. It codes for CASSEQGAGQPQHF.

The CDR3 spells CASSVATPPDTQYF. CDR3 in DNA: TGTGCCAGCAGCGTAGCTACCCCCCCAGATACGCAGTATTTT. The chain couples TRBV9 to TRBJ2-3; D unclear. Trimming cost V 0 bases and J 4 bases, with 9 bases left between them. Germline V lookup: CDR1 SGDLS, CDR2 YYNGEE. The CDR3 covers 14 residues.

J is TRBJ1-5 and V is TRBV18; TRBD1 aligns across 8 bases. The CDR3 is 15 amino acids. V gave up 5 bases and J gave up 5 bases; unmatched junction bases: 8. Germline-derived CDR1 and CDR2 are KGHSH and LQKENI. The CDR3 region is CASSGVQGGDQPQHF. The DNA of the CDR3 is TGTGCCAGCTCAGGGGTACAGGGGGGGGATCAGCCCCAGCATTTT.

The chain joins TRBV27 to TRBJ1-1; no clear D gene. Trimming took off 3 bases at V and 4 bases at J, with 15 bases between the two ends. The V gene's germline CDR1 is MNHEY and CDR2 SMNVEV (reference sequence). The CDR3 extends over 15 amino acids. CDR3: CASSFHSPRGTEAFF. In DNA, the CDR3 is TGTGCCAGCAGTTTCCACAGCCCACGGGGCACTGAAGCTTTCTTT.

The chain has TRBV29-1 and TRBJ2-3, with TRBD2 as a possible D gene (7 bases). V gave up 7 bases and J gave up 7 bases, with 18 bases separating them. Germline lookup yields CDR1 SQVTM and CDR2 ANQGSEA. CDR3 size: 13 residues. The CDR3 DNA follows: TGCAGCGCCGAAGGGGGGGGCGGGTATACGCAGTATTTT. Its translation is CSAEGGGGYTQYF.

This chain uses TRBV6-1 with TRBJ1-2; 7 positions agree with TRBD1. V lost 1 base, J lost 5 bases, and 4 bases stayed unmatched. The germline gives CDR1 MNHNS, CDR2 SASEGT. The CDR3 spans 14 residues. The CDR3: CASSEGTGLYGYTF. The CDR3 nucleotides read TGTGCCAGCAGTGAAGGGACAGGCTTATATGGCTACACCTTC.

CDR3 nucleotides: TGTGCCAGCAGTCTTACAGGGGGTCGTGGTACAGATACGCAGTATTTT. It specifies CASSLTGGRGTDTQYF. The chain links TRBV27 to TRBJ2-3, with TRBD1 matching 8 bases. V dropped 5 bases and J dropped 3; count of bases not matched to a gene: 10. The germline CDR1 and CDR2 sequences are MNHEY and SMNVEV (reference sequence). The CDR3 consists of 16 residues.

Comments on this clone: This sample includes further DNA sequences coding for the same CDR3. This rearrangement joins TRBV19 to TRBJ1-1, with D unresolved. Between the trimmed V and J ends, which lost 2 bases and 4 bases, there was a span of 8 bases. Germline CDR1 and CDR2: LNHDA and SQIVND (reference sequence). This CDR3 has 13 residues. This CDR3 is CASSILGGTEAFF. In DNA form, the CDR3 reads TGTGCCAGTAGTATATTAGGCGGCACTGAAGCTTTCTTT.

The V call is TRBV27, the J call TRBJ1-2; weak D call: TRBD1 (5 bases). The CDR3 runs 15 residues. V was pared by 5 bases and J by 0 bases, with 13 bases between. Germline V gene data show CDR1 as MNHEY and CDR2 as SMNVEV (reference sequence). The CDR3 reads CASSALTDTNYGYTF. In DNA form, the CDR3 reads TGTGCCAGCAGTGCACTGACAGATACTAACTATGGCTACACCTTC.

The V and J genes are TRBV5-4 and TRBJ2-7; tentative D call: TRBD2 (5 bases). Looked up from germline, CDR1 is SGHNT and CDR2 is YYREEE (reference sequence). V was pared by 5 bases and J by 3 bases, with 18 bases between. The CDR3 has 15 amino acids. CDR3 sequence: CASSNRQRMGYEQYF. The DNA for the CDR3 is TGTGCCAGCAGTAATCGGCAGCGGATGGGCTACGAGCAGTACTTC.

The V and J genes are TRBV10-1 and TRBJ1-1; the D gene is possibly TRBD1 (5 bases). V lost 8 bases and J lost 8, with 27 bases in between. Per germline, CDR1 WNHNN and CDR2 SYGVQD (reference sequence). The CDR3 loop spans 16 amino acids. The CDR3 nucleotides are TGCGCCAGCCCGGGGGACGGAACAACTTTGGACATCGAAGCTTTCTTT. Its translation is CASPGDGTTLDIEAFF.